The T cell receptor (beta chain) described here comes from a study of CD8 T cells in ankylosing spondylitis. Study-level points and caveats: The clones that were linked to disease were reported to be significantly enriched in matched synovial fluid samples from ankylosing spondylitis patients. Several of the motif variants were reported before in synovial fluid and blood from reactive arthritis. One TCR beta motif, made up of several highly homologous variants, appeared characteristic of ankylosing spondylitis blood. Disease-linked clones, CD8+, were relatively rare in peripheral blood.

This CDR3 has 16 residues. Germline loops: CDR1 SGHVS, CDR2 FNYEAQ. Trimming cost V 1 base and J 7 bases; bases outside gene matches: 5. For TCR beta, libraries came from quantitative 5'-RACE with molecular barcodes. Each CDR3 protein gets one entry after TCRdb re-called the 5' RACE reads with MiXCR. This table has some 330,000 distinct CDR3 sequences, approximately 8% appearing once. This clonotype was recorded many times. Its antigen is unknown. The rearrangement uses TRBV7-6 and TRBJ2-1; 12 bases line up with TRBD2. Material for sequencing was blood, either unsorted or a sorted T cell fraction (not recorded which). This TCR derives from a male donor with ankylosing spondylitis. DNA for the CDR3: TGTGCCAGCAGCTTAGGAGCTAGCGGGAGGGCTAATGAGCAGTTCTTC. Translated, it gives CASSLGASGRANEQFF. Looking up the rest from reference TRBV7-6 and TRBJ2-1 gives the full variable domain: GAGVSQSPRYKVTKRGQDVALRCDPISGHVSLYWYRQALGQGPEFLTYFNYEAQQDKSGLPNDRFSAERPEGSISTLTIQRTEQRDSAMYRCASSLGASGRANEQFFGPGTRLTVL.